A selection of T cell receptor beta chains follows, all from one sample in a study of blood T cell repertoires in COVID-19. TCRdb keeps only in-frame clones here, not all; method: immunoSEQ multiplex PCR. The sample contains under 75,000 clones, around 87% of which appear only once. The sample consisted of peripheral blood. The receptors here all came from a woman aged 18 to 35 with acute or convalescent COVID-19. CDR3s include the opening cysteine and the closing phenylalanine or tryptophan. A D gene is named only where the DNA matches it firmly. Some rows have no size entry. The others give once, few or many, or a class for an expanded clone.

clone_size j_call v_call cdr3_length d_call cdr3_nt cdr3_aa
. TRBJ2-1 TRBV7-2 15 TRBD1 TGTGCCAGCAGCCAACAGGGGCGCGGCTACAATGAGCAGTTCTTC CASSQQGRGYNEQFF
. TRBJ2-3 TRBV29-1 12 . TGCAGCGTTATGACAAGCACAGATACGCAGTATTTT CSVMTSTDTQYF
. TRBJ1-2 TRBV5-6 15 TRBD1 TGTGCCAGCAGCCCGACCGGGACAGGGGGGCATGGCTACACCTTC CASSPTGTGGHGYTF
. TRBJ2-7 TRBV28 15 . TGTGCCAGCAGTCAACAGGGTCCGCCGGACTACGAGCAGTACTTC CASSQQGPPDYEQYF
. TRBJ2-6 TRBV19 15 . TGTGCCAGTAGTGACCGGGGTTCTGGGGCCAACGTCCTGACTTTC CASSDRGSGANVLTF
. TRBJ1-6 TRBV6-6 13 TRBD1 TGTGCCAGCGGTACAGGGGTTTTTTCACCCCTCCACTTT CASGTGVFSPLHF
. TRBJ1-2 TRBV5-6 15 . TGTGCCAGCAGCTTGCCGCGCGGGCCGGGCTATGGCTACACCTTC CASSLPRGPGYGYTF
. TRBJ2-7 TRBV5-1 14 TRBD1 TGCGCCAGCAGCGTCCGGGACAGGGCCGGCGAGCAGTACTTC CASSVRDRAGEQYF
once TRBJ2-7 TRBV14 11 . TGTGCCAGCAGCCCTTCCTACGAGCAGTACTTC CASSPSYEQYF
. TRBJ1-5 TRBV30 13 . TGTGCCTGGTCGACGACAGGCAATCAGCCCCAGCATTTT CAWSTTGNQPQHF
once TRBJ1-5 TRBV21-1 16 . TGTGCCAGCAAAACGGACAGGGGCGTAAGCAATCAGCCCCAGCATTTT CASKTDRGVSNQPQHF
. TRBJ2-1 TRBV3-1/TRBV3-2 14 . TGTGCCAGCAGCCAAGGGCGTCATGGCGGTGAGCAGTTCTTC CASSQGRHGGEQFF
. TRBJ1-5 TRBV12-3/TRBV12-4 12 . TGTGCCAGCAGTTATCCCGAGGGGGACCAGCATTTT CASSYPEGDQHF
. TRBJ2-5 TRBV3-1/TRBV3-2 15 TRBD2 TGTGCCAGCAGCCACACTAGCGGGGCGATAGAGACCCAGTACTTC CASSHTSGAIETQYF
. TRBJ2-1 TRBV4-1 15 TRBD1 TGCGCCAGCAGCCAAGAGGGACAGACCTACAATGAGCAGTTCTTC CASSQEGQTYNEQFF
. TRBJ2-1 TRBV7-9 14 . TGTGCCAGCAGCTTAGACTACACGGGCAATGAGCAGTTCTTC CASSLDYTGNEQFF
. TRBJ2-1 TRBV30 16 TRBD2 TGTGCCTGGAGTAGGGGACTAGCGGAGCCCTTGAATGAGCAGTTCTTC CAWSRGLAEPLNEQFF
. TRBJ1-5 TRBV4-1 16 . TGCGCCAGCAGCCCTTCCCCCCCACGGCTGCGGGGACCCCAGCATTTT CASSPSPPRLRGPQHF
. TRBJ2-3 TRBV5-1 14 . TGCGCCAGCAGCCTGGAGCGGGGCACAGATACGCAGTATTTT CASSLERGTDTQYF
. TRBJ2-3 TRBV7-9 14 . TGTGCCAGCAGCCGACTAGAATTCACAGATACGCAGTATTTT CASSRLEFTDTQYF
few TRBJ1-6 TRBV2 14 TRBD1 TGTGCCAGCAGGGCGACAGGGGCCAATTCACCCCTCCACTTT CASRATGANSPLHF
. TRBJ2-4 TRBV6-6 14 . TGTGCCAGCAGTGGAACCGGGACAAAAAACATTCAGTACTTC CASSGTGTKNIQYF
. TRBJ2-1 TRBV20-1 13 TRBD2 TGCAGTGCTAGTGGACTAGCGCTAAATGAGCAGTTCTTC CSASGLALNEQFF
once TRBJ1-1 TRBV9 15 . TGTGCCAGCAGCCAGGGGATAGCTATGAACACTGAAGCTTTCTTT CASSQGIAMNTEAFF
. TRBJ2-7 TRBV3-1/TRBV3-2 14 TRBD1 TGTGCCAGCAGCCGGGACAGCGCTACCTACGAGCAGTACTTC CASSRDSATYEQYF
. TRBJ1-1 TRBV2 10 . TGTGCCAGCAGTGACAGTGGAGCTTTCTTT CASSDSGAFF
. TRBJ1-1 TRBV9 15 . TGTGCCAGCAGCGTAGATTCAGATCCGAACACTGAAGCTTTCTTT CASSVDSDPNTEAFF
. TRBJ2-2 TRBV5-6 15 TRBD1 TGTGCCAGCAGCTCGGTTGGACAGGGCACCGGGGAGCTGTTTTTT CASSSVGQGTGELFF
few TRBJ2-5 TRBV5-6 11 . TGTGCCAGCAGCAGGGGAGAGACCCAGTACTTC CASSRGETQYF
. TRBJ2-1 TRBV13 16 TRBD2 TGTGCCAGCAGCTTAAGGGGCGGGAGGCTGTACAATGAGCAGTTCTTC CASSLRGGRLYNEQFF
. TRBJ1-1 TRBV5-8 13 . TGTGCCAGCAGCTTATCGGGGTTTGCACGGGCTTTCTTT CASSLSGFARAFF
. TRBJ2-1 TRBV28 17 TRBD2 TGTGCCAGCAGACTACCCCTGGGGGGACTAGCGGATTCCCCCCAGTTCTTC CASRLPLGGLADSPQFF
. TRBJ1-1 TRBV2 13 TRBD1 TGTGCCAGCCGGGACAGCATGAACACTGAAGCTTTCTTT CASRDSMNTEAFF
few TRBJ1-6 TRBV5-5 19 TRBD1 TGTGCCAGCAGCCCCGGGACAGGGAGTATTATATCCTATAATTCACCCCTCCACTTT CASSPGTGSIISYNSPLHF
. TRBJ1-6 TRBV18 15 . TGTGCCAGCTCACCGGGCCCGGGGAAAAATTCACCCCTCCACTTT CASSPGPGKNSPLHF
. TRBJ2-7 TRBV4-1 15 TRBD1 TGCGCCAGCAGCCAAGAACCCTTCGGACAGGGTAAGCAGTACTTC CASSQEPFGQGKQYF
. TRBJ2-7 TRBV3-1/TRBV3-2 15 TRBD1 TGTGCCAGCAGCCAGGACGGACAGGGTTCCTACGAGCAGTACTTC CASSQDGQGSYEQYF
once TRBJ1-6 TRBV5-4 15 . TGTGCCAGCAGCTTGTTCAACATTCGGGGTTCACCCCTCCACTTT CASSLFNIRGSPLHF
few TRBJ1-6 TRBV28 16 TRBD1 TGTGCCAGCAGTACGCATCCGGGACAGAGTAATTCACCCCTCCACTTT CASSTHPGQSNSPLHF
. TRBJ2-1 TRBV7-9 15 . TGTGCCAGCAGCCCCATGGGGGGGCGGTACAATGAGCAGTTCTTC CASSPMGGRYNEQFF